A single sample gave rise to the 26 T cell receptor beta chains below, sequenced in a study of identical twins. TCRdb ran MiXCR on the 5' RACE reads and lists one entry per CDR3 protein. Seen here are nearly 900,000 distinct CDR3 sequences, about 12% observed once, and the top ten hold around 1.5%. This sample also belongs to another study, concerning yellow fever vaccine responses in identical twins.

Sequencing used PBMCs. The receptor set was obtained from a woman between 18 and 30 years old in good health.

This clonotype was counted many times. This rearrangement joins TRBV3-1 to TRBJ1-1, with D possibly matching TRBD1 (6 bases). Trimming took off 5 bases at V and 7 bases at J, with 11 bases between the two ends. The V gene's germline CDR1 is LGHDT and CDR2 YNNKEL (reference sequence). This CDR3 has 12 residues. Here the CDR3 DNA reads TGTGCCAGCAGCACACAGGGAGGTGAAGCTTTCTTT. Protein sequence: CASSTQGGEAFF.

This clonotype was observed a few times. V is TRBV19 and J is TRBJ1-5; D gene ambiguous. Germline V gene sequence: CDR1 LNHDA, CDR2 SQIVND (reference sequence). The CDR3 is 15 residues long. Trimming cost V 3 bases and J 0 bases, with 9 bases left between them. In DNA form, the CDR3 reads TGTGCCAGTAGTATTAGCCCTTATAGCAATCAGCCCCAGCATTTT. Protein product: CASSISPYSNQPQHF.

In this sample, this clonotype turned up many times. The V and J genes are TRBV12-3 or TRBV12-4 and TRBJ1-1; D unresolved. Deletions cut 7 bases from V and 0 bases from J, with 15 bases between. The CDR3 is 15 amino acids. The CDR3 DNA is TGTGCCAGCAACACGAAGGGTCAATTGAACACTGAAGCTTTCTTT. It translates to CASNTKGQLNTEAFF.

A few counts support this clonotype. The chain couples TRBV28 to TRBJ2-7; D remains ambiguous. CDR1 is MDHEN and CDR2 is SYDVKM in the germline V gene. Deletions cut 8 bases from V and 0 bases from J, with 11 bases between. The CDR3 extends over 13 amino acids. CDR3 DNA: TGTGCCAGCTCGGAAAGCCGCTCCTACGAGCAGTACGTC. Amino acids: CASSESRSYEQYV.

The CDR3 DNA follows: TGTGCCAGCAGCTCAACTAGCGACCTTGTCACAGATACGCAGTATTTT. It codes for CASSSTSDLVTDTQYF. The gene calls are TRBV7-3 and TRBJ2-3, with 7 bases that match TRBD2. This CDR3 has 16 amino acids. The germline V gene has CDR1 SGHTA and CDR2 FQGTGA. J was trimmed by 2 bases and V by 4 bases; bases with no gene match: 9.

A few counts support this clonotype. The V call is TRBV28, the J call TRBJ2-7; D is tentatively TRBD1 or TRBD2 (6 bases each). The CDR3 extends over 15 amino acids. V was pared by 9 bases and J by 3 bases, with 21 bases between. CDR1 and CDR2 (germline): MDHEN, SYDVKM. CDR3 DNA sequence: TGTGCCAGAAGCCCGCGGGACACTCCTTACTACGAGCAGTACGTC. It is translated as CARSPRDTPYYEQYV.

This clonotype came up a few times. CDR3 DNA: TGTGCCAGCAGTTATTATCCCCCGGGTGGCGGGAGCTTATACGATGAGCAGTTCTTC. Translating gives CASSYYPPGGGSLYDEQFF. The V gene is TRBV6-2 or TRBV6-3, the J gene TRBJ2-1; 7 bases are shared with TRBD2. The junction had 22 bases not matched to a gene; V was cut back by 3 bases and J by 8 bases. CDR1 and CDR2 (germline): MNHEY, SVGEGT. The CDR3 covers 19 residues.

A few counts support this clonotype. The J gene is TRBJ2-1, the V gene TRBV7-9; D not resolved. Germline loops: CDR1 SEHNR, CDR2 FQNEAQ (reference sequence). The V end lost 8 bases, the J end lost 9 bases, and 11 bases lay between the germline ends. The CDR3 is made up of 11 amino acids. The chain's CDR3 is CASPRKGEQFF. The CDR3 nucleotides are TGTGCCAGCCCCCGGAAGGGTGAGCAGTTCTTC.

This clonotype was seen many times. CDR3 coding DNA: TGTGCCAGCTCGGAAAAAGGTCAGCCCCAGCATTTT. It codes for CASSEKGQPQHF. The V call is TRBV28, the J call TRBJ1-5, with D hard to call. Germline V CDR1 and CDR2: MDHEN, SYDVKM. The CDR3 totals 12 residues. V lost 8 bases and J 6 bases, leaving 11 bases between the germline ends.

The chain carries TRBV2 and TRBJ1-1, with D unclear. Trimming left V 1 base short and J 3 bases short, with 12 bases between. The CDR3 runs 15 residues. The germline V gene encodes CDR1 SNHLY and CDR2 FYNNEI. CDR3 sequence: CASSEGWGVDTEAFF. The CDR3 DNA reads TGTGCCAGCAGTGAAGGATGGGGAGTTGACACTGAAGCTTTCTTT.

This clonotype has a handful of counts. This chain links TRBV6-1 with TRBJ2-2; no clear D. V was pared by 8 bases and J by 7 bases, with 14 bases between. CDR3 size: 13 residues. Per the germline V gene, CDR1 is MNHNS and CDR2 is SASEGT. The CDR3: CASRTDSFGELFF. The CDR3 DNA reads TGTGCCAGCCGGACGGATTCTTTCGGGGAGCTGTTTTTT.

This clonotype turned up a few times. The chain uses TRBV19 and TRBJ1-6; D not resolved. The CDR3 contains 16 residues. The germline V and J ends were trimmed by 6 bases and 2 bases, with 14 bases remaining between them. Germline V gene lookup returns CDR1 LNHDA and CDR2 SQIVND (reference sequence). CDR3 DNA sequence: TGTGCCAGTAGGCTCGGGTCGTCCACCTATAATTCACCCCTCCACTTT. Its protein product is CASRLGSSTYNSPLHF.

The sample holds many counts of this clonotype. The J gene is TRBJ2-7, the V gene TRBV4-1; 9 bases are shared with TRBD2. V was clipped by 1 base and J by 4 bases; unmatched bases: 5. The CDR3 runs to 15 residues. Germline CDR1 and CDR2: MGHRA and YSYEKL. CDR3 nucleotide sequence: TGCGCCAGCAGCCAAGGTATTAGCGGGAGTTACGAGCAGTACTTC. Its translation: CASSQGISGSYEQYF.

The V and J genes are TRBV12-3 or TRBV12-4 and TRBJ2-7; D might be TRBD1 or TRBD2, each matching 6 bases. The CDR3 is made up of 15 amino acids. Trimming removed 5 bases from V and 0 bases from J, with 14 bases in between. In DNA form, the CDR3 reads TGTGCCAGCAGTGGACGGGGGCCGGGCTCCTACGAGCAGTACTTC. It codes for CASSGRGPGSYEQYF.

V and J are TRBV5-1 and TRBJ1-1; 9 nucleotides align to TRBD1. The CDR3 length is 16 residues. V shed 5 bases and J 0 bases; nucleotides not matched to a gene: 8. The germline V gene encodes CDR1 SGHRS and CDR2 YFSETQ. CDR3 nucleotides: TGCGCCAGCAGGGATGACAGGGGGGCTTTGAACACTGAAGCTTTCTTT. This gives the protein CASRDDRGALNTEAFF.

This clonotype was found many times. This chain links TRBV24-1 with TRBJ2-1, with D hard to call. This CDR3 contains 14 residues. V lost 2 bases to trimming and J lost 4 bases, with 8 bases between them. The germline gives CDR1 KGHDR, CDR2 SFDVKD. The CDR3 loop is CATSDWPNYNEQFF. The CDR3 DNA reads TGTGCCACCAGTGATTGGCCGAATTACAATGAGCAGTTCTTC.

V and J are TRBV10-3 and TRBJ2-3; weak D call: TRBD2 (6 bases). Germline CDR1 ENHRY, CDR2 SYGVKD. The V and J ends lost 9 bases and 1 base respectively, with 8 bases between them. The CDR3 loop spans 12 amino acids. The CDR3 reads CAIASGTDTQYF. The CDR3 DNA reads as TGTGCCATTGCTAGCGGCACAGATACGCAGTATTTT.

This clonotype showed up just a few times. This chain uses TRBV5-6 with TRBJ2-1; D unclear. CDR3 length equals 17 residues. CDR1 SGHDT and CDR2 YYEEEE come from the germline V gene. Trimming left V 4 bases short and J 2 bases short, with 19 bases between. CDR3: CASSAKSTNGPYNEQFF. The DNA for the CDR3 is TGTGCCAGCAGCGCGAAATCGACCAATGGACCCTACAATGAGCAGTTCTTC.

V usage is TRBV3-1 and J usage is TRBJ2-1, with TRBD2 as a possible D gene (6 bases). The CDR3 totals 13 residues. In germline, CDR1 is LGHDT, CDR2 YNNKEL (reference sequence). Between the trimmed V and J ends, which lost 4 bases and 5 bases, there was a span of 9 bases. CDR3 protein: CASSRSGNNEQFF. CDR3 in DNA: TGTGCCAGCAGCCGTAGCGGCAACAATGAGCAGTTCTTC.

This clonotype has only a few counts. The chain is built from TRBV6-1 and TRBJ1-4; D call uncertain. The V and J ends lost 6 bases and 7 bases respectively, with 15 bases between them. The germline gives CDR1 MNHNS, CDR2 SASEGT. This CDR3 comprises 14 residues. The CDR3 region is CASSRSSSREKLFF. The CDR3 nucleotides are TGTGCCAGCAGCCGATCCTCGTCTCGTGAAAAACTGTTTTTT.

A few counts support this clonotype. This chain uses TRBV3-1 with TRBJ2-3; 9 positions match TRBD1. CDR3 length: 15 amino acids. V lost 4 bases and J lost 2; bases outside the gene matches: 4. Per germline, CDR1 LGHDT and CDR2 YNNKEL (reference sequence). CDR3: CASSRRTGATDTQYF. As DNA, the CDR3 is TGTGCCAGCAGCCGCAGGACAGGGGCCACAGATACGCAGTATTTT.

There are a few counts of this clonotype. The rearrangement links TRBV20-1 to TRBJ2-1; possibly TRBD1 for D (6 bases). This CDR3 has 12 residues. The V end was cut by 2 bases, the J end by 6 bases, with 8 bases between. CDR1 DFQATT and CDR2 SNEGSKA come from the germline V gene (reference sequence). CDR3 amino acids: CSARPGVNEQFF. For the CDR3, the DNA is TGCAGTGCTAGACCAGGGGTCAATGAGCAGTTCTTC.

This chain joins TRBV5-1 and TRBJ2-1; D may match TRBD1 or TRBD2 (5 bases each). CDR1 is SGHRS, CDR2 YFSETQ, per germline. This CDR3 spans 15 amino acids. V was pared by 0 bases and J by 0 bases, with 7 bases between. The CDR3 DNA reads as TGCGCCAGCAGCTTGGGGGACCTCTCCTACAATGAGCAGTTCTTC. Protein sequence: CASSLGDLSYNEQFF.

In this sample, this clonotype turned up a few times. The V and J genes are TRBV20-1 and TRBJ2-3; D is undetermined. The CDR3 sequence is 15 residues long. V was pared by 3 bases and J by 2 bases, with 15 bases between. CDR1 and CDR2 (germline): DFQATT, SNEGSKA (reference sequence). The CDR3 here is CSARDDQRFTDTQYF. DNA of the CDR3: TGCAGTGCTAGGGACGACCAAAGATTCACAGATACGCAGTATTTT.

This CDR3 is CASRQPGLAFPEQYV. CDR3 sequence (DNA): TGTGCCAGCAGACAACCGGGACTAGCGTTCCCCGAGCAGTACGTC. The rearrangement joins TRBV6-1 to TRBJ2-7; 10 nucleotides align to TRBD2. V was pared by 6 bases and J by 6 bases, with 11 bases of the junction left unmatched. The CDR3 is 15 residues long. The germline gives CDR1 MNHNS, CDR2 SASEGT.

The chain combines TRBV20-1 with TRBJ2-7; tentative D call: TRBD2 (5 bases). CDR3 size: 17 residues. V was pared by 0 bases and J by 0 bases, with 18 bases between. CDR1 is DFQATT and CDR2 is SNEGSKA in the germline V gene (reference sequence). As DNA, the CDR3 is TGCAGTGCTAGAGACGTATCGGGTCGAGGGAGCTCCTACGAGCAGTACGTC. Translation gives CSARDVSGRGSSYEQYV.